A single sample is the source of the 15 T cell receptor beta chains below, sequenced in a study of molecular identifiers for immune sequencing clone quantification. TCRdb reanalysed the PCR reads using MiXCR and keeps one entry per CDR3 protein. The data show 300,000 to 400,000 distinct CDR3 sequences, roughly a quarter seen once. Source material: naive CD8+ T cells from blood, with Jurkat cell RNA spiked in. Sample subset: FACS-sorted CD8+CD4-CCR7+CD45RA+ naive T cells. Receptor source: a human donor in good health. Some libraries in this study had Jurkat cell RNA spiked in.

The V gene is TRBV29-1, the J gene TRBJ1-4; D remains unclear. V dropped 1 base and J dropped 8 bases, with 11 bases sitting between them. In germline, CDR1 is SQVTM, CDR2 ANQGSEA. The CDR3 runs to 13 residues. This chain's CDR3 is CSVEAPFAEKLFF. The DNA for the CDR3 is TGCAGCGTTGAAGCGCCGTTCGCCGAAAAACTGTTTTTT.

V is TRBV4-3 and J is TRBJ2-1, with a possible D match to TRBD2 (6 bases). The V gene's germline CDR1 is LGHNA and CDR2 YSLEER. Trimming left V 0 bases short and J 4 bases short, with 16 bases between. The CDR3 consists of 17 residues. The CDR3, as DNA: TGCGCCAGCAGCCAAGATGGGACTGTCGGGTTTTACAATGAGCAGTTCTTC. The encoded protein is CASSQDGTVGFYNEQFF.

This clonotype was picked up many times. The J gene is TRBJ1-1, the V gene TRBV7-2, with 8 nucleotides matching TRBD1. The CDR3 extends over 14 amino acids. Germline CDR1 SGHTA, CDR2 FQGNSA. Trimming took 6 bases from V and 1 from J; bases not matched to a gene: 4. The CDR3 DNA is TGTGCCAGCAGGCAGGGGGCGGGGAACACTGAAGCTTTCTTT. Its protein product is CASRQGAGNTEAFF.

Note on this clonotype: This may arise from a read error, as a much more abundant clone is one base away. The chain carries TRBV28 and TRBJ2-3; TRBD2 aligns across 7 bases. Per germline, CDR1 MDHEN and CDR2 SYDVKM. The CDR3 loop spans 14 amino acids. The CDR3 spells CVSSLRLATDTQYF. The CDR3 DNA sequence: TGTGTCAGCAGTTTACGACTAGCAACAGATACGCAGTATTTT.

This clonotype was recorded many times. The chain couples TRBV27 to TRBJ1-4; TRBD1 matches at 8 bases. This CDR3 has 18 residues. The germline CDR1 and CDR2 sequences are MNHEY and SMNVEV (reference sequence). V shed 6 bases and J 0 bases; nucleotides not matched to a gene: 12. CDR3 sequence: CASSPTGDLTATNEKLFF. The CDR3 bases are TGTGCCAGCAGCCCGACAGGGGACCTAACTGCAACTAATGAAAAACTGTTTTTT. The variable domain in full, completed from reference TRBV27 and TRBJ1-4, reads EAQVTQNPRYLITVTGKKLTVTCSQNMNHEYMSWYRQDPGLGLRQIYYSMNVEVTDKGDVPEGYKVSRKEKRNFPLILESPSPNQTSLYFCASSPTGDLTATNEKLFFGSGTQLSVL.

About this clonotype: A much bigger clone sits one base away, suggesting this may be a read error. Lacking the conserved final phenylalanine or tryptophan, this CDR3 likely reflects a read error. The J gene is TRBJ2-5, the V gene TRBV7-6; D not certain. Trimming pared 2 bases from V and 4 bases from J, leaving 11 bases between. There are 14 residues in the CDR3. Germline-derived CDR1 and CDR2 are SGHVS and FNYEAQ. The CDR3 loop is CASSLLEEPETQYL. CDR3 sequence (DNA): TGTGCCAGCAGCTTATTAGAGGAGCCAGAGACCCAGTACTTG.

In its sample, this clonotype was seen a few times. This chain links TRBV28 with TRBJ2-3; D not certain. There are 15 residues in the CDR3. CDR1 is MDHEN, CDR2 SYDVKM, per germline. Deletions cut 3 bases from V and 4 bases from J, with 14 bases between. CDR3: CASSLVLTLADTQYF. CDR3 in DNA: TGTGCCAGCAGTTTGGTGCTGACCCTGGCAGATACGCAGTATTTT. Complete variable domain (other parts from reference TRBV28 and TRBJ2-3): DVKVTQSSRYLVKRTGEKVFLECVQDMDHENMFWYRQDPGLGLRLIYFSYDVKMKEKGDIPEGYSVSREKKERFSLILESASTNQTSMYLCASSLVLTLADTQYFGPGTRLTVL.

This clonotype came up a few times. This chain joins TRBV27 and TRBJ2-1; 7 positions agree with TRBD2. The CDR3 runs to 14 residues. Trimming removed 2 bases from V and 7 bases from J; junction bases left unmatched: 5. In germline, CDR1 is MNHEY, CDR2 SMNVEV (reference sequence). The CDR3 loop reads CASSLRGVGNEQFF. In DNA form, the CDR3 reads TGTGCCAGCAGTTTACGGGGGGTAGGTAATGAGCAGTTCTTC.

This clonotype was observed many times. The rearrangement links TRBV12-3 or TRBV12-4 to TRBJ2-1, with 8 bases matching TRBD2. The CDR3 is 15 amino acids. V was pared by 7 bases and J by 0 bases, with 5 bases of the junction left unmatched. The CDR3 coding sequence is TGTGCCAGCACCGACCGGGGGGGCTCCTACAATGAGCAGTTCTTC. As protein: CASTDRGGSYNEQFF.

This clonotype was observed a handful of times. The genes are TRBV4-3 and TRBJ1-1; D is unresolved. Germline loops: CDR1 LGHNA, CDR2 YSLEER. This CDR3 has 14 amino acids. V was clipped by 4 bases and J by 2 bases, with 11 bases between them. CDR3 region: CASSRDVANTEAFF. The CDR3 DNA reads TGCGCCAGCAGCCGAGACGTTGCCAACACTGAAGCTTTCTTT.

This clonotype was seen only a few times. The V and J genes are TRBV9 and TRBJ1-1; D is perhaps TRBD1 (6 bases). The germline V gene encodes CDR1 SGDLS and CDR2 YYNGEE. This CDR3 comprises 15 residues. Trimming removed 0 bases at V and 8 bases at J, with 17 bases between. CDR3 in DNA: TGTGCCAGCAGCGTAGCCGGGGGGAGGGGGATGGAAGCTTTCTTT. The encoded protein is CASSVAGGRGMEAFF. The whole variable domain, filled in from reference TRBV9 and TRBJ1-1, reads DSGVTQTPKHLITATGQRVTLRCSPRSGDLSVYWYQQSLDQGLQFLIQYYNGEERAKGNILERFSAQQFPDLHSELNLSSLELGDSALYFCASSVAGGRGMEAFFGQGTRLTVV.

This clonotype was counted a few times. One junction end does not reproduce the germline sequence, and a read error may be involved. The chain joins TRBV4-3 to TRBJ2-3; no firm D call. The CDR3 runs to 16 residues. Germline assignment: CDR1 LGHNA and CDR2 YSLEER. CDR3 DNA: TGCGCCAGCAGCCAAGAAGGCTTGCTACCCGCAGATACGCGGTATTTT. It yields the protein CASSQEGLLPADTRYF.

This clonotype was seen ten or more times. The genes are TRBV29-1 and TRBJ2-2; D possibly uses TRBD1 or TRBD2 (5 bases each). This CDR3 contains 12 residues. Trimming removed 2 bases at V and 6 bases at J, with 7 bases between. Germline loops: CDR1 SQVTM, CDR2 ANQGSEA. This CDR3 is CSVEQGAGELFF. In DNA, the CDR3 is TGCAGCGTTGAACAGGGAGCCGGGGAGCTGTTTTTT.

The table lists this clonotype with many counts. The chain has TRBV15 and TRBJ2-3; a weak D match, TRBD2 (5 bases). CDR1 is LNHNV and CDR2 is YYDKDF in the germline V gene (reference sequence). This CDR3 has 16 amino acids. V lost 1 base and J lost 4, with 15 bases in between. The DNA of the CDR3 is TGTGCCACCAGCAGAGGCCAGCGGATAGGATCAGATACGCAGTATTTT. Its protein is CATSRGQRIGSDTQYF.

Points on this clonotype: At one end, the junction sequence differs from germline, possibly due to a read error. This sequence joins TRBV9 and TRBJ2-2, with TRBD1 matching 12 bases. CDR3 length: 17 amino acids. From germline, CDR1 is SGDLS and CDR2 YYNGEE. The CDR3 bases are TGTGCCAGCAGCGTAGAGGGACAGGGGGCGAACATCGGGGAGCTGTTTTTT. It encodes CASSVEGQGANIGELFF.